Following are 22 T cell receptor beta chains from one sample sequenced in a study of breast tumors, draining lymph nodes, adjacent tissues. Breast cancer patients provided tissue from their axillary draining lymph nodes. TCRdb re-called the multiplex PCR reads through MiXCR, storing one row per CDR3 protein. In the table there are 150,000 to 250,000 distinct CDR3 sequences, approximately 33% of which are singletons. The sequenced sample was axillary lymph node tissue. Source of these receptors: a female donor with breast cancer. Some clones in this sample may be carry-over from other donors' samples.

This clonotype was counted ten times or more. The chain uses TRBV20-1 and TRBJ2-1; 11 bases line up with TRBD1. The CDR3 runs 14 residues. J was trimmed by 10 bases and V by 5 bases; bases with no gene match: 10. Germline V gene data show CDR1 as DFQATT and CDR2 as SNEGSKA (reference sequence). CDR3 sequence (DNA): TGCAGTGCTCCGGTGGGGACAGGGGGGGCGGAGCAGTTCTTC. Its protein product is CSAPVGTGGAEQFF.

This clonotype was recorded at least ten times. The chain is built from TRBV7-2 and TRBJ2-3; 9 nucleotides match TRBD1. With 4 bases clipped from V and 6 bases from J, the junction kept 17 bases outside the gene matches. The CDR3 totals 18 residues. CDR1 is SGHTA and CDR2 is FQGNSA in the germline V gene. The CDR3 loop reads CASSSPRGQGGARDTQYF. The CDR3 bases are TGTGCCAGCAGCTCCCCGCGGGGACAGGGAGGGGCTAGGGATACGCAGTATTTT.

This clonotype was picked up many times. The DNA for the CDR3 is TGTGCCAGCAGCCCCAGCGCTAGCACAGATACGCAGTATTTT. It yields the protein CASSPSASTDTQYF. V and J are TRBV6-4 and TRBJ2-3; D is uncertain. Trimming cost V 6 bases and J 0 bases, with 10 bases left between them. Looked up from germline, CDR1 is MRHNA and CDR2 is SNTAGT. This CDR3 has 14 residues.

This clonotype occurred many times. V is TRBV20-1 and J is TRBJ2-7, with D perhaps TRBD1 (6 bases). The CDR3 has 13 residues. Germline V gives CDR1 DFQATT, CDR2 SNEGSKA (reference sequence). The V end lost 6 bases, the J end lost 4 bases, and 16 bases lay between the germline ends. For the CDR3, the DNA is TGCAGTGCCTATTGGACAGCGAGTTACGAGCAGTACTTC. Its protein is CSAYWTASYEQYF.

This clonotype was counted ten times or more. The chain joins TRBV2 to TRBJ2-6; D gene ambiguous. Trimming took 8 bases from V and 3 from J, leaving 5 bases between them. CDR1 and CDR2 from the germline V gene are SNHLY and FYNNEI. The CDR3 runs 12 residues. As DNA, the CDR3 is TGTGCCAGCCGTGGTGGGGCCAACGTCCTGACTTTC. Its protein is CASRGGANVLTF.

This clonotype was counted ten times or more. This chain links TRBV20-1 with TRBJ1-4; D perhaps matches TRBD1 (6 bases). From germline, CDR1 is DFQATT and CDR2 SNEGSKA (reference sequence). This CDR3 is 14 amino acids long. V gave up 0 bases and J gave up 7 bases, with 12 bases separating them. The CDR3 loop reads CSARDSTGSEKLFF. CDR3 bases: TGCAGTGCTAGAGATAGTACAGGGAGTGAAAAACTGTTTTTT.

The DNA of the CDR3 is TGCAGCGTTGTTTACTACTTAGGGGCGGGGGGTGAGCAGTTCTTC. Translated: CSVVYYLGAGGEQFF. The rearrangement uses TRBV29-1 and TRBJ2-1, with TRBD2 matching over 8 bases. The germline gives CDR1 SQVTM, CDR2 ANQGSEA. V shed 4 bases and J 9 bases; nucleotides not matched to a gene: 14. This CDR3 region has 15 residues.

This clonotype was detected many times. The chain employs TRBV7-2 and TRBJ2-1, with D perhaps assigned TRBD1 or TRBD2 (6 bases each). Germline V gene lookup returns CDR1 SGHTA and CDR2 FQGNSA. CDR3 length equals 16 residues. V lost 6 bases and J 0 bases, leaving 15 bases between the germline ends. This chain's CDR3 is CASRKGGGSSYNEQFF. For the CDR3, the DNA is TGTGCCAGCAGAAAAGGGGGAGGAAGCTCCTACAATGAGCAGTTCTTC.

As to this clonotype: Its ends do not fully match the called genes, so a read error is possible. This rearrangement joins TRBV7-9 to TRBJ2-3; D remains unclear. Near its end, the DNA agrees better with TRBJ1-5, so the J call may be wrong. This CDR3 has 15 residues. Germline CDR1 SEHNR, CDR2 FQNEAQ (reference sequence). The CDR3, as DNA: TGTGCCTGCAGCTTAACGAGTCGACTAGCGGTTCAACAGCATTTT. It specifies CACSLTSRLAVQQHF.

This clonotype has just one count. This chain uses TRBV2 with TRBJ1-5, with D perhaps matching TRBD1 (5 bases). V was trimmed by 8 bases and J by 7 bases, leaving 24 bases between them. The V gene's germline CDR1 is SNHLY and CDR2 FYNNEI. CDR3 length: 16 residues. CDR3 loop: CASLLAGGGYEQPQHF. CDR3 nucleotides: TGTGCCAGCTTATTGGCGGGGGGGGGTTACGAGCAGCCCCAGCATTTT.

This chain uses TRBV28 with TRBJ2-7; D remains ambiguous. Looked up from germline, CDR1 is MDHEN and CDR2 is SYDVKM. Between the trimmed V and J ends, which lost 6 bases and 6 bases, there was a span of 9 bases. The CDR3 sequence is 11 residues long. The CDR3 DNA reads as TGTGCCAGCAGGTCCTCCGGCGAGCAGTACTTC. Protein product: CASRSSGEQYF.

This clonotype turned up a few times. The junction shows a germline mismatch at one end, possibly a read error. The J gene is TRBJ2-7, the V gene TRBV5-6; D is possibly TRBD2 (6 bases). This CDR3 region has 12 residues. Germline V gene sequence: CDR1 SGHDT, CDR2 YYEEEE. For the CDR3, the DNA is TGTGCCAGCAGCTTGGGGACTACCGAGCAGTATTTC. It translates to CASSLGTTEQYF.

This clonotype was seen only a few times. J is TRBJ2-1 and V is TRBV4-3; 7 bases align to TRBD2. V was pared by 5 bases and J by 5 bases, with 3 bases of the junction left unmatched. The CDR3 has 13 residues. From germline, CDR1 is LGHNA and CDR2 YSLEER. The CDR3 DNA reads TGCGCCAGCAGCGGGGGGGGGAACAATGAGCAGTTCTTC. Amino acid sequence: CASSGGGNNEQFF.

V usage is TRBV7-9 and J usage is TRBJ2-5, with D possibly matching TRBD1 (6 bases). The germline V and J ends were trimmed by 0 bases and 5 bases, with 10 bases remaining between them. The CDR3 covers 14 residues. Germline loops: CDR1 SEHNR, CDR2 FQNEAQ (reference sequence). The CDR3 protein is CASSLAGQRETQYF. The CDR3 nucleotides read TGTGCCAGCAGCTTAGCGGGACAACGGGAGACCCAGTACTTC.

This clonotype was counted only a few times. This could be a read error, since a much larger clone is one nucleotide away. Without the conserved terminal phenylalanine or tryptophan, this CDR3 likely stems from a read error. The CDR3 here is CASSQGTGDAEQFL. CDR3 nucleotide sequence: TGTGCCAGCAGCCAGGGGACGGGAGACGCTGAGCAGTTCCTC. J is TRBJ2-1 and V is TRBV7-9, with D perhaps being TRBD1 or TRBD2 (6 bases each). V lost 5 bases to trimming and J lost 9 bases, with 17 bases between them. The germline gives CDR1 SEHNR, CDR2 FQNEAQ (reference sequence). The CDR3 sequence is 14 residues long.

The CDR3 here is CASRGGQGNQPQHF. In nucleotides, the CDR3 is TGTGCCAGCCGTGGGGGACAGGGGAATCAGCCCCAGCATTTT. The rearrangement uses TRBV19 and TRBJ1-5; 10 nucleotides match TRBD1. V gave up 9 bases and J gave up 4 bases; unmatched junction bases: 6. CDR1 and CDR2 (germline): LNHDA, SQIVND (reference sequence). CDR3 size: 14 residues. The full variable domain, in which reference TRBV19 and TRBJ1-5 provide the parts outside the CDR3, is DGGITQSPKYLFRKEGQNVTLSCEQNLNHDAMYWYRQDPGQGLRLIYYSQIVNDFQKGDIAEGYSVSREKKESFPLTVTSAQKNPTAFYLCASRGGQGNQPQHFGDGTRLSIL.

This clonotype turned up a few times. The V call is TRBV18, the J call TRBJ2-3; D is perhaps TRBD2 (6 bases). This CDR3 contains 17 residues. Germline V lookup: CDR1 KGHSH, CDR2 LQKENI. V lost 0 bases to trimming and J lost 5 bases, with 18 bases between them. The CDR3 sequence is CASSPPLTGVGVDTQYF. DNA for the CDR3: TGTGCCAGCTCACCACCTTTAACGGGAGTAGGGGTAGATACGCAGTATTTT.

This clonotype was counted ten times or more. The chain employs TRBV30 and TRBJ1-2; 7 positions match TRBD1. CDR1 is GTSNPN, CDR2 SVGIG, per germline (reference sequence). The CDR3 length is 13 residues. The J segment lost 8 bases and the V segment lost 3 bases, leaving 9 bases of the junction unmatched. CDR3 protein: CAWSPGRGRGYTF. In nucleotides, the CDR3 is TGTGCCTGGAGCCCCGGCAGGGGGAGAGGCTACACCTTC.

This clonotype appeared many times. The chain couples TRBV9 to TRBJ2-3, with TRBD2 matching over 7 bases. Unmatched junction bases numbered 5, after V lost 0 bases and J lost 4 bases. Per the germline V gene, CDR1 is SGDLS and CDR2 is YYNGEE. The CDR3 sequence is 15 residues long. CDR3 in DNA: TGTGCCAGCAGCGTAGGGGTGGGGAGGGCAGATACGCAGTATTTT. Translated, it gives CASSVGVGRADTQYF. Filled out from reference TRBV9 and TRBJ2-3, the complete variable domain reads DSGVTQTPKHLITATGQRVTLRCSPRSGDLSVYWYQQSLDQGLQFLIQYYNGEERAKGNILERFSAQQFPDLHSELNLSSLELGDSALYFCASSVGVGRADTQYFGPGTRLTVL.

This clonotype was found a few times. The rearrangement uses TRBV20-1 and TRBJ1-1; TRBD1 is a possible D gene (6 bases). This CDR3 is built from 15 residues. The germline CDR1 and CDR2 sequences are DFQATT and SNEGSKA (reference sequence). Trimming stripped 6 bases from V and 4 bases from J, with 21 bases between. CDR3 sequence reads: CSASRRTGLSTEAFF. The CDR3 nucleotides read TGCAGTGCGTCGCGAAGAACAGGGCTGAGCACTGAAGCTTTCTTT.

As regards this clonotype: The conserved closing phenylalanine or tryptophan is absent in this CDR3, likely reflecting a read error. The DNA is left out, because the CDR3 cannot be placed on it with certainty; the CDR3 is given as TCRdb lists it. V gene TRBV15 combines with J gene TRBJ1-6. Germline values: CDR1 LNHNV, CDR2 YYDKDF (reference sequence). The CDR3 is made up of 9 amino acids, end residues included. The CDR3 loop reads CATSRGTTS.

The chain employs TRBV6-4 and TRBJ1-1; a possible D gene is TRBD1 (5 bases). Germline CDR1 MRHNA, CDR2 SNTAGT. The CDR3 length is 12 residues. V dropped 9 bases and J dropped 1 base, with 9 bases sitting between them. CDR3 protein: CAREGENTEAFF. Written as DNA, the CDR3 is TGTGCCAGGGAAGGGGAGAACACTGAAGCTTTCTTT.